The clone carrying this T cell receptor (beta chain) was seen many times. These data originate in a study of early T cells in non-severe SARS-CoV-2 infection. Unmatched junction bases numbered 12, after V lost 7 bases and J lost 3 bases. This CDR3 has 16 residues. TCRdb used MiXCR to reprocess the 5' RACE reads, holding one entry per CDR3 protein. The repertoire holds some 64,000 distinct CDR3 sequences, with approximately 11% as singletons. The receptor was derived from an adult who was a healthcare worker with PCR-confirmed SARS-CoV-2 infection or an uninfected control (not recorded which). V and J are TRBV12-3 or TRBV12-4 and TRBJ2-5, with 9 bases aligning to TRBD1. The sequenced sample was whole blood, obtained at baseline. The CDR3 spells CASTLKDRGVKETQYF. As DNA, the CDR3 is TGTGCCAGCACCCTAAAGGACAGGGGCGTCAAAGAGACCCAGTACTTC.